A single sample is the source of the 20 T cell receptor beta chains below, sequenced in a study of blood T cell repertoires in COVID-19. Profiling relied on immunoSEQ multiplex PCR, and the TCRdb table lists in-frame clones only, not all of them. The sample has 350,000 to 450,000 clones, more than 85% seen once; the top ten hold roughly 0.9%. The material sequenced was PBMCs or T cells enriched from blood (not recorded which). These receptors came from a woman in her forties who had been exposed to COVID-19.

The chain couples TRBV29-1 to TRBJ1-3; no definite D call. The germline V and J ends were trimmed by 5 bases and 0 bases, with 17 bases remaining between them. This CDR3 has 16 amino acids. Germline CDR1 reads SQVTM; CDR2 reads ANQGSEA. This CDR3 is CSVYGVLGLSGNTIYF. The CDR3, as DNA: TGCAGCGTTTACGGAGTGCTAGGCCTCTCTGGAAACACCATATATTTT. The full variable domain, completed using reference TRBV29-1 and TRBJ1-3, is SAVISQKPSRDICQRGTSLTIQCQVDSQVTMMFWYRQQPGQSLTLIATANQGSEATYESGFVIDKFPISRPNLTFSTLTVSNMSPEDSSIYLCSVYGVLGLSGNTIYFGEGSWLTVV.

The chain combines TRBV7-2 with TRBJ2-1, with 9 bases identical to TRBD1. CDR3 length: 16 residues. Trimming took 7 bases from V and 5 from J; bases not matched to a gene: 12. Germline V lookup: CDR1 SGHTA, CDR2 FQGNSA. In DNA form, the CDR3 reads TGTGCCAGCACTTCGGCCCGGGACAGGGTAAACAATGAGCAGTTCTTC. Its protein product is CASTSARDRVNNEQFF.

This rearrangement joins TRBV6-5 to TRBJ2-7; 11 bases agree with TRBD2. Losses at the gene ends were 6 bases for V and 10 bases for J; bases not matched to a gene: 11. Germline CDR1 is MNHEY and CDR2 is SVGAGI. This CDR3 spans 14 amino acids. This CDR3 reads CASSPTSGAGIQYF. As DNA, the CDR3 is TGTGCCAGCAGCCCGACTAGCGGGGCCGGAATACAGTACTTC.

The chain joins TRBV19 to TRBJ1-5; D ambiguous. This CDR3 comprises 15 residues. Trimming took off 1 base at V and 3 bases at J, with 10 bases between the two ends. Germline CDR1 reads LNHDA; CDR2 reads SQIVND (reference sequence). CDR3: CASSIAEAVNQPQHF. CDR3 sequence (DNA): TGTGCCAGTAGTATAGCTGAGGCCGTCAATCAGCCCCAGCATTTT.

This clone was counted only a few times. Other DNA sequences in the same sample also yield this CDR3. The chain is built from TRBV5-1 and TRBJ1-1, with 7 bases matching TRBD1. V lost 1 base to trimming and J lost 5 bases; unmatched junction nucleotides: 2. Looked up from germline, CDR1 is SGHRS and CDR2 is YFSETQ. This CDR3 region has 13 residues. The CDR3 DNA is TGCGCCAGCAGCTTGACAGGGGATACTGAAGCTTTCTTT. This codes for CASSLTGDTEAFF.

The rearrangement uses TRBV2 and TRBJ1-6; TRBD1 aligns across 9 bases. The ends lost 6 bases at V and 1 base at J; junction bases unmatched: 1. Germline V gene lookup returns CDR1 SNHLY and CDR2 FYNNEI. This CDR3 has 15 amino acids. CDR3 DNA: TGTGCCAGCAGGGGACAGGGTTCCTATAATTCACCCCTCCACTTT. This translates into CASRGQGSYNSPLHF.

The J gene is TRBJ2-2, the V gene TRBV11-2; 9 bases line up with TRBD1. This CDR3 is 19 amino acids long. The ends lost 5 bases at V and 0 bases at J; junction bases unmatched: 13. CDR1 and CDR2 from the germline V gene are SGHAT and FQNNGV. CDR3 DNA: TGTGCCAGCAGCCGCCGGGGACAGGGTTTTGTGGCGAACACCGGGGAGCTGTTTTTT. This translates into CASSRRGQGFVANTGELFF. The whole variable domain, remainder taken from reference TRBV11-2 and TRBJ2-2, is EAGVAQSPRYKIIEKRQSVAFWCNPISGHATLYWYQQILGQGPKLLIQFQNNGVVDDSQLPKDRFSAERLKGVDSTLKIQPAKLEDSAVYLCASSRRGQGFVANTGELFFGEGSRLTVL.

The chain uses TRBV10-3 and TRBJ1-4, with 7 nucleotides matching TRBD1. Germline V gene sequence: CDR1 ENHRY, CDR2 SYGVKD. After removal of 7 bases from V and 5 bases from J, the junction contained 7 bases not matched to a gene. The CDR3 is made up of 14 amino acids. CDR3: CAITPGQWNEKLFF. DNA of the CDR3: TGTGCCATCACCCCGGGACAGTGGAATGAAAAACTGTTTTTT.

The chain couples TRBV5-4 to TRBJ2-7; possible D gene TRBD1, 6 bases. CDR3 length: 17 amino acids. Trimming stripped 4 bases from V and 2 bases from J, with 22 bases between. CDR1 SGHNT and CDR2 YYREEE come from the germline V gene (reference sequence). The CDR3 DNA reads TGTGCCAGCAGCCATTCTGGGCGGACAGACCTAACCTACGAGCAGTACTTC. Its translation: CASSHSGRTDLTYEQYF. Combining the CDR3 with reference TRBV5-4 and TRBJ2-7 gives the whole variable domain ETGVTQSPTHLIKTRGQQVTLRCSSQSGHNTVSWYQQALGQGPQFIFQYYREEENGRGNFPPRFSGLQFPNYSSELNVNALELDDSALYLCASSHSGRTDLTYEQYFGPGTRLTVT.

The gene calls are TRBV30 and TRBJ1-2, with 9 bases fitting TRBD1. CDR1 and CDR2 from the germline V gene are GTSNPN and SVGIG (reference sequence). Trimming cost V 3 bases and J 11 bases; bases outside gene matches: 10. CDR3 length: 13 amino acids. The CDR3 DNA reads TGTGCCTGGAGCTTAAGGGACAGGGCCTCATACACCTTC. Amino acid sequence: CAWSLRDRASYTF. The variable domain in full, with the rest retrieved from reference TRBV30 and TRBJ1-2, is SQTIHQWPATLVQPVGSPLSLECTVEGTSNPNLYWYRQAAGRGLQLLFYSVGIGQISSEVPQNLSASRPQDRQFILSSKKLLLSDSGFYLCAWSLRDRASYTFGSGTRLTVV.

The genes are TRBV5-1 and TRBJ2-3; 9 positions match TRBD2. This CDR3 comprises 14 residues. Germline CDR1 is SGHRS and CDR2 is YFSETQ. With V trimmed by 7 bases and J by 6 bases, 9 bases remained unmatched. CDR3 DNA: TGCGCCAGCCAGACTAGCGGCTTGATGGATACGCAGTATTTT. This encodes CASQTSGLMDTQYF.

The chain combines TRBV2 with TRBJ1-2, with 8 positions matching TRBD1. CDR1 SNHLY and CDR2 FYNNEI come from the germline V gene. The J segment lost 4 bases and the V segment lost 6 bases, leaving 4 bases of the junction unmatched. CDR3 length: 13 amino acids. The CDR3 loop is CASSTDRVYGYTF. The CDR3 DNA is TGTGCCAGCAGCACGGACAGGGTCTATGGCTACACCTTC.

The chain links TRBV6-1 to TRBJ1-1; D uncertain. Trimming left V 3 bases short and J 1 base short, with 15 bases between. This CDR3 has 16 amino acids. Germline V gene lookup returns CDR1 MNHNS and CDR2 SASEGT. CDR3 in amino acids: CASSEPRDLRNTEAFF. For the CDR3, the DNA is TGTGCCAGCAGTGAGCCCCGGGATTTACGGAACACTGAAGCTTTCTTT.

The V call is TRBV12-3 or TRBV12-4, the J call TRBJ1-5, with 8 bases fitting TRBD1. This CDR3 is built from 13 residues. Germline trimming cut 6 bases from V and 2 bases from J; bases unmatched to any gene: 0. CDR3 sequence: CASRGQGNQPQHF. The CDR3 nucleotides are TGTGCCAGCAGGGGACAGGGCAATCAGCCCCAGCATTTT.

The chain has TRBV6-5 and TRBJ1-6, with D possibly matching TRBD1 (5 bases). Germline CDR1 reads MNHEY; CDR2 reads SVGAGI. V lost 5 bases and J 9 bases, leaving 17 bases between the germline ends. The CDR3 extends over 15 amino acids. CDR3 sequence (DNA): TGTGCCAGCAGTATCCTAACAGGCAGCCGTTCACCCCTCCACTTT. This codes for CASSILTGSRSPLHF.

The V and J genes are TRBV27 and TRBJ1-5; no clear D. Between the trimmed V and J ends, which lost 4 bases and 2 bases, there was a span of 12 bases. There are 15 residues in the CDR3. Germline V CDR1 and CDR2: MNHEY, SMNVEV (reference sequence). CDR3 nucleotides: TGTGCCAGCAGTTCCCTGGGCTCGGGCAATCAGCCCCAGCATTTT. This translates into CASSSLGSGNQPQHF.

Only a few counts were recorded for this clone. The sample contains more than one DNA sequence encoding this CDR3. The V and J genes are TRBV18 and TRBJ2-5; no clear D gene. The V gene's germline CDR1 is KGHSH and CDR2 LQKENI. The CDR3 consists of 11 residues. V dropped 2 bases and J dropped 5 bases, with 3 bases sitting between them. The CDR3 DNA reads TGTGCCAGCTCACCATCGGAGACCCAGTACTTC. Translating gives CASSPSETQYF. Full variable domain (outside the CDR3, taken from reference TRBV18 and TRBJ2-5): NAGVMQNPRHLVRRRGQEARLRCSPMKGHSHVYWYRQLPEEGLKFMVYLQKENIIDESGMPKERFSAEFPKEGPSILRIQQVVRGDSAAYFCASSPSETQYFGPGTRLLVL.

The chain employs TRBV4-1 and TRBJ2-3; 14 positions agree with TRBD2. The CDR3 contains 19 residues. In germline, CDR1 is MGHRA, CDR2 YSYEKL. J was trimmed by 5 bases and V by 1 base; bases with no gene match: 11. Here the CDR3 DNA reads TGCGCCAGCAGCCAAGGGCATCGGACTAGCGGGAGGAGGATAGATACGCAGTATTTT. As protein: CASSQGHRTSGRRIDTQYF.

The chain employs TRBV5-5 and TRBJ1-1; 9 nucleotides agree with TRBD1. Germline V CDR1 and CDR2: SGHKS, YYEKEE (reference sequence). J gave up 5 bases and V 1 base, and 3 bases lay outside the gene matches. The CDR3 loop spans 14 amino acids. The CDR3 spells CASSLSQGATEAFF. The DNA for the CDR3 is TGTGCCAGCAGCTTGTCACAGGGGGCGACTGAAGCTTTCTTT.

The chain couples TRBV18 to TRBJ1-1, with D maybe TRBD1 (6 bases). CDR1 and CDR2 from the germline V gene are KGHSH and LQKENI. Deletions cut 2 bases from V and 4 bases from J, with 14 bases between. This CDR3 spans 15 amino acids. CDR3 amino acids: CASSPLAQGLTEAFF. The CDR3 DNA follows: TGTGCCAGCTCACCATTAGCTCAGGGGCTCACTGAAGCTTTCTTT.